The 16 T cell receptor beta chains in this list originate from one sample, sequenced in a study of spatial heterogeneity in lung cancer. One entry per CDR3 protein results from TCRdb running MiXCR on the 5' RACE reads. Of fewer than 150,000 distinct CDR3 sequences listed, 11% are singletons. Time point meaning: blood at routine non-recurrence follow-up after resection. The source was PBMCs, collected at follow-up. These receptors originate from a female donor with early-stage non-small cell lung cancer.

CDR3 in DNA: TGTGCCAGCAGTATCCGGGACAGGGGGGGGACCGGGGAGCTGTTTTTT. Translating gives CASSIRDRGGTGELFF. The V gene is TRBV2, the J gene TRBJ2-2, with TRBD1 matching over 11 bases. Unmatched junction bases numbered 7, after V lost 5 bases and J lost 5 bases. The CDR3 extends over 16 amino acids. Germline CDR1 reads SNHLY; CDR2 reads FYNNEI. The variable domain in full, completed from reference TRBV2 and TRBJ2-2, reads EPEVTQTPSHQVTQMGQEVILRCVPISNHLYFYWYRQILGQKVEFLVSFYNNEISEKSEIFDDQFSVERPDGSNFTLKIRSTKLEDSAMYFCASSIRDRGGTGELFFGEGSRLTVL.

This clonotype was found a few times. The chain has TRBV6-2 or TRBV6-3 and TRBJ2-4; 8 nucleotides line up with TRBD2. Trimming cost V 4 bases and J 0 bases; bases outside gene matches: 5. This CDR3 has 16 amino acids. Germline CDR1 is MNHEY and CDR2 is SVGEGT. CDR3: CASSLVAGLAKNIQYF. CDR3 coding DNA: TGTGCCAGCAGTTTAGTAGCGGGGCTAGCCAAAAACATTCAGTACTTC.

This clonotype was found many times. The rearrangement links TRBV7-8 to TRBJ2-7; 9 bases are shared with TRBD1. The CDR3 runs 15 residues. The J segment lost 2 bases and the V segment lost 3 bases, leaving 5 bases of the junction unmatched. Germline CDR1 and CDR2: SGHVS and FQNEAQ. The CDR3 reads CASSFTGGSTYEQYV. The CDR3 bases are TGTGCCAGCAGCTTTACAGGGGGCTCTACCTACGAGCAGTACGTC.

This chain uses TRBV7-9 with TRBJ2-2; 8 positions match TRBD2. The length of the CDR3 is 16 residues. The J segment lost 2 bases and the V segment lost 5 bases, leaving 7 bases of the junction unmatched. Germline lookup yields CDR1 SEHNR and CDR2 FQNEAQ (reference sequence). CDR3 region: CASSRTSGLNTGELFF. In DNA, the CDR3 is TGTGCCAGCAGCCGTACTAGCGGCCTAAACACCGGGGAGCTGTTTTTT.

This clonotype was observed a single time. Here the CDR3 DNA reads TGTGCCAGCAGTTTAAAAGGGTACGAGCAGTACTTC. Amino acids: CASSLKGYEQYF. V is TRBV28 and J is TRBJ2-7; D is undetermined. Per the germline V gene, CDR1 is MDHEN and CDR2 is SYDVKM. Trimming removed 2 bases at V and 4 bases at J, with 6 bases between. The CDR3 has 12 residues. Full variable domain (missing parts from reference TRBV28 and TRBJ2-7): DVKVTQSSRYLVKRTGEKVFLECVQDMDHENMFWYRQDPGLGLRLIYFSYDVKMKEKGDIPEGYSVSREKKERFSLILESASTNQTSMYLCASSLKGYEQYFGPGTRLTVT.

This chain joins TRBV7-9 and TRBJ2-5; D is unresolved. The CDR3 extends over 13 amino acids. The V end lost 5 bases, the J end lost 5 bases, and 12 bases lay between the germline ends. Germline CDR1 SEHNR, CDR2 FQNEAQ (reference sequence). CDR3 region: CASSPGTQETQYF. CDR3 in DNA: TGTGCCAGCAGCCCCGGAACCCAGGAGACCCAGTACTTC.

This clonotype was detected a few times. The chain combines TRBV19 with TRBJ1-1; D is unclear. Germline CDR1 LNHDA, CDR2 SQIVND (reference sequence). The CDR3 has 14 amino acids. Trimming took off 3 bases at V and 5 bases at J, with 13 bases between the two ends. The CDR3 DNA reads TGTGCCAGTAGTATGGCCTACGAGGTGACTGAAGCTTTCTTT. Translating it yields CASSMAYEVTEAFF.

This clonotype was counted between two and nine times. The V gene is TRBV10-3, the J gene TRBJ2-6; perhaps D is TRBD1 or TRBD2 (5 bases each). The germline V and J ends were trimmed by 8 bases and 2 bases, with 22 bases remaining between them. CDR1 ENHRY and CDR2 SYGVKD come from the germline V gene. The CDR3 is 18 amino acids. CDR3 bases: TGTGCCATCGAGGGACCGGTAAGGGGTCTCGCTGGGGCCAACGTCCTGACTTTC. It translates to CAIEGPVRGLAGANVLTF.

This clonotype was recorded at least ten times. The chain recombines TRBV3-1 with TRBJ1-1; TRBD1 might be the D (6 bases). CDR3 length: 15 amino acids. V was pared by 4 bases and J by 4 bases, with 16 bases between. From germline, CDR1 is LGHDT and CDR2 YNNKEL (reference sequence). The CDR3 protein is CASSPGWRGGTEAFF. CDR3 in DNA: TGTGCCAGCAGCCCGGGGTGGCGAGGGGGCACTGAAGCTTTCTTT.

This clonotype was found once. This chain connects TRBV12-3 or TRBV12-4 to TRBJ1-1; no reliable D call. CDR3 length equals 15 residues. Deletions cut 10 bases from V and 0 bases from J, with 18 bases between. CDR3 coding DNA: TGTGCCAACATTCCTAGAACCGGAGTGAACACTGAAGCTTTCTTT. This translates into CANIPRTGVNTEAFF.

The table lists this clonotype with a few counts. The rearrangement uses TRBV12-3 or TRBV12-4 and TRBJ1-1, with D maybe TRBD1 (6 bases). The CDR3 consists of 13 residues. Trimming left V 6 bases short and J 1 base short, with 9 bases between. CDR3 nucleotides: TGTGCCAGCAGAGAGACAGGGAACACTGAAGCTTTCTTT. Residues: CASRETGNTEAFF.

This CDR3 reads CASSFGAGNDEQFF. The DNA of the CDR3 is TGTGCCAGCAGTTTTGGGGCAGGGAACGATGAGCAGTTCTTC. The rearrangement uses TRBV12-3 or TRBV12-4 and TRBJ2-1; perhaps TRBD1 as D (5 bases). Trimming left V 3 bases short and J 8 bases short, with 14 bases between. The CDR3 is made up of 14 amino acids.

Note on this clonotype: The limits of the CDR3 on the DNA are not certain, so only TCRdb's listed CDR3 is given. The chain's CDR3 is CATSDRFGGGTGEPFF. The chain links TRBV24-1 to TRBJ2-2; TRBD1, the table's D call, lacks a check against the DNA. The CDR3 adds up to 16 amino acids, both ends counted. The germline gives CDR1 KGHDR, CDR2 SFDVKD.

This rearrangement joins TRBV3-1 to TRBJ1-6; D remains unclear. The germline CDR1 and CDR2 sequences are LGHDT and YNNKEL (reference sequence). The CDR3 consists of 15 residues. Between the trimmed V and J ends, which lost 5 bases and 7 bases, there was a span of 15 bases. CDR3 nucleotide sequence: TGTGCCAGCAGCGAGATACGGTTGGGGAATTCACCCCTCCACTTT. Translation: CASSEIRLGNSPLHF.

This clonotype was recorded at least ten times. This chain connects TRBV3-1 to TRBJ2-5; D unresolved. The CDR3 consists of 13 residues. Germline assignment: CDR1 LGHDT and CDR2 YNNKEL (reference sequence). V was pared by 1 base and J by 3 bases, with 6 bases between. CDR3: CASSQGGKETQYF. CDR3 DNA sequence: TGTGCCAGCAGCCAAGGAGGAAAAGAGACCCAGTACTTC.

This clonotype showed up many times. This chain connects TRBV12-3 or TRBV12-4 to TRBJ1-5; no definite D call. Trimming removed 3 bases at V and 6 bases at J, with 6 bases between. CDR3 length: 12 residues. The CDR3 here is CASSLWSQPQHF. The DNA for the CDR3 is TGTGCCAGCAGTTTGTGGTCTCAGCCCCAGCATTTT.